A single sample is the source of the 10 T cell receptor beta chains below, sequenced in a study of read filtering for tumor transcriptome and immune sequencing (TCRdb year 2020). The sequencer was an Illumina HiSeq 4000. Starting from roughly 0.4 ug RNA, TCR libraries were constructed with the Immunoverse kit using molecular barcoded adaptors that cover the alpha/delta and beta/gamma chains. TCRdb cleaned the public reads at Q25 with fastp, built clones with MiXCR and kept in-frame beta chains. Every CDR3 protein is listed once, alongside the most common genes and DNA of its rows. The sample data list about 130,000 distinct CDR3 sequences, and around 13% of these were observed just once. 11% of the sample is in the top ten clones. The material sequenced was a population of CD138-negative cells sorted from bone marrow. The sample's cell subset or site label is to be understood as: bone marrow mononuclear cells depleted of CD138+ plasma/myeloma cells by negative magnetic selection. These receptors were collected from a donor older than 35 with multiple myeloma.

This clonotype has a handful of counts. This may stem from a read error, because a much larger clone lies one nucleotide away. This chain joins TRBV5-6 and TRBJ1-5; possible D gene TRBD1, 5 bases. CDR1 is SGHDT, CDR2 YYEEEE, per germline. V was clipped by 4 bases and J by 0 bases, with 11 bases between them. CDR3 length equals 15 residues. CDR3 region: CASSMAGDSNQPQHF. DNA for the CDR3: TGTGCCAGCAGCATGGCGGGGGATAGCAATCAGCCCCAGCATTTT.

Ten or more counts support this clonotype. This chain connects TRBV2 to TRBJ2-7; no firm D call. CDR1 and CDR2 (germline): SNHLY, FYNNEI. CDR3 length: 14 residues. Between the trimmed V and J ends, which lost 3 bases and 0 bases, there was a span of 9 bases. The CDR3 nucleotides read TGTGCCAGCAGTGACCAGGCGAGCTCCTACGAGCAGTACTTC. Protein product: CASSDQASSYEQYF.

There are a few counts of this clonotype. The gene calls are TRBV5-5 and TRBJ1-2; 10 positions match TRBD1. V was pared by 4 bases and J by 3 bases, with 3 bases of the junction left unmatched. CDR1 is SGHKS, CDR2 YYEKEE, per germline (reference sequence). The CDR3 is 14 amino acids. DNA for the CDR3: TGTGCCAGCAGCGGGGACAGGGGCCACTATGGCTACACCTTC. Translation: CASSGDRGHYGYTF.

This clonotype was observed many times. The gene calls are TRBV6-1 and TRBJ1-1; D is ambiguous. Germline V gene lookup returns CDR1 MNHNS and CDR2 SASEGT. The CDR3 has 11 amino acids. Trimming pared 7 bases from V and 8 bases from J, leaving 11 bases between. Here the CDR3 DNA reads TGTGCCAGCATCGAAAGTCGGGAAGCTTTCTTT. Translated: CASIESREAFF.

The V call is TRBV10-3, the J call TRBJ2-2, with D perhaps matching TRBD1 (8 bases). CDR3 length equals 15 residues. Germline V gene lookup returns CDR1 ENHRY and CDR2 SYGVKD. Trimming took off 10 bases at V and 2 bases at J, with 17 bases between the two ends. CDR3 sequence: CASWDRTRNTGELFF. The CDR3 region has the DNA TGTGCCAGCTGGGACAGGACTAGAAACACCGGGGAGCTGTTTTTT.

This clonotype was counted many times. The gene calls are TRBV19 and TRBJ2-1; 7 nucleotides align to TRBD1. The ends lost 7 bases at V and 10 bases at J; junction bases unmatched: 10. The CDR3 spans 13 residues. Germline V lookup: CDR1 LNHDA, CDR2 SQIVND (reference sequence). Written as DNA, the CDR3 is TGTGCCAGTAAAGAGGGGGCCATATCGGAGCAGTTCTTC. It is translated as CASKEGAISEQFF.

V gene TRBV11-2 combines with J gene TRBJ2-7; a possible D gene is TRBD1 (6 bases). The CDR3 is 14 residues long. The germline V gene encodes CDR1 SGHAT and CDR2 FQNNGV. Trimming removed 5 bases from V and 4 bases from J, with 15 bases in between. CDR3 residues: CASSVTGTNYEQYF. CDR3 bases: TGTGCCAGCAGCGTGACCGGGACAAATTACGAGCAGTACTTC. Full variable domain (remainder filled in from reference TRBV11-2 and TRBJ2-7): EAGVAQSPRYKIIEKRQSVAFWCNPISGHATLYWYQQILGQGPKLLIQFQNNGVVDDSQLPKDRFSAERLKGVDSTLKIQPAKLEDSAVYLCASSVTGTNYEQYFGPGTRLTVT.

Comments on this clonotype: A much larger clone differs from this one at a single base, so this may be a read error. The chain is built from TRBV6-5 and TRBJ1-6; D is unresolved. The germline V gene has CDR1 MNHEY and CDR2 SVGAGI. CDR3 length equals 13 residues. As DNA, the CDR3 is TGTGCCAGCTGTTACTCGAAGGAAGCCGAACCTTTCTTT. The encoded protein is CASCYSKEAEPFF.

This clonotype has a count of ten or more. The chain recombines TRBV6-5 with TRBJ2-3; the D is unclear. CDR1 MNHEY and CDR2 SVGAGI come from the germline V gene. The CDR3 sequence is 13 residues long. V gave up 7 bases and J gave up 0 bases, with 8 bases separating them. This CDR3 reads CASKGGSTDTQYF. The DNA of the CDR3 is TGTGCCAGCAAGGGCGGTAGCACAGATACGCAGTATTTT.

This clonotype showed up just a few times. This rearrangement joins TRBV20-1 to TRBJ2-3; the match to TRBD2 covers 11 bases. The CDR3 length is 16 residues. Germline loops: CDR1 DFQATT, CDR2 SNEGSKA (reference sequence). Germline trimming cut 0 bases from V and 7 bases from J; bases unmatched to any gene: 9. The DNA for the CDR3 is TGCAGTGCTAGAGATGCGGCTAGCGGGAGGAAAAATACGCAGTATTTT. Translation: CSARDAASGRKNTQYF.